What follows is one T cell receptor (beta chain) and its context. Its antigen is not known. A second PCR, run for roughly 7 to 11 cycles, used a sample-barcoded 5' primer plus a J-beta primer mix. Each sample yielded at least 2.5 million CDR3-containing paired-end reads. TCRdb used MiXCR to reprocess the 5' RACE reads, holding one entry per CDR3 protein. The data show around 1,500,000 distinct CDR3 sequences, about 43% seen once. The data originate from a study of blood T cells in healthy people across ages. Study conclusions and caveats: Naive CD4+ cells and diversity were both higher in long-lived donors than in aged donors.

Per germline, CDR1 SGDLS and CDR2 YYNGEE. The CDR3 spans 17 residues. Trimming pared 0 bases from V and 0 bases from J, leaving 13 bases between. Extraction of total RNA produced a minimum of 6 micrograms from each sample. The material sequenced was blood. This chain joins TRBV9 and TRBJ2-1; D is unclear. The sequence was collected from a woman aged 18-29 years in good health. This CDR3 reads CASSVEKAYSSYNEQFF. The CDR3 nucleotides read TGTGCCAGCAGCGTAGAAAAGGCGTACAGCTCCTACAATGAGCAGTTCTTC.